This T cell receptor (beta chain) was obtained from a study of beta chain features in type 1 diabetes. Study-level results: Type 1 diabetes patients showed a moderate but significant shortening of TCRB CDR3s in all four CD4+ subsets. More deletions and fewer insertions at VDJ junctions were seen in type 1 diabetes patients.

This CDR3 has 19 amino acids. V lost 4 bases, J lost 0 bases, and 12 bases stayed unmatched. Per germline, CDR1 SGHNT and CDR2 YYREEE (reference sequence). With respect to this clone: Its target is not known.

Sequenced material consisted of expressed TCRB transcripts (all of the isolated RNA was reverse transcribed). Using immunoSEQ multiplex PCR, the repertoire was profiled, and TCRdb retains in-frame clones only, with some absent. The profile shows approximately 58,000 clones, about three fifths of them singletons. Purity above 95% was achieved in all sorted populations. This chain joins TRBV5-4 and TRBJ2-3, with 12 bases lining up with TRBD2. The sequenced sample was stem cell memory CD4+ T cells from blood. The sequence derives from a woman aged 25 to 45 with type 1 diabetes. The CDR3 coding sequence is TGTGCCAGCAGCCTCCCTAGCGGGAGGGCCTCCCTTAGCACAGATACGCAGTATTTT. The encoded protein is CASSLPSGRASLSTDTQYF.